The sequence of this TCR beta chain was determined in a study of T cell responses to AZD1222 COVID-19 vaccine (dated by TCRdb to about 2021). At the level of the whole study: A total of under 250 trial participants underwent TCR sequencing, of whom nearly 210 had received two doses of AZD1222 and approximately 26 had received two doses of the MenACWY control vaccine. Trial participants were enrolled by age into subgroups of 18-55, 56-69 and 70-plus years, and 148, 28 and 57 TCR-sequenced participants, respectively, were included in these subgroups.

The germline V gene supplies CDR1 SGHAT and CDR2 FQNNGV. V gives up 0 bases and J gives up 1 base, and the segment between their germline ends measures 10 bases. Measured from the cysteine to the phenylalanine, the CDR3 is 15 residues long. Kept here is only the CDR3 DNA, which spans 45 bases and is read in frame from base 1. The CDR3 regions of human TCRbeta chains were analyzed by immunosequencing. The original pipeline was this. Repertoire TCRs were checked for matches against a reference library of SARS-CoV-2-specific TCRs that had been generated using the MIRA antigen-specificity platform. Breadth was defined as the fraction of unique TCRs that were SARS-CoV-2-associated. Depth was defined as the fraction of total T cells that were SARS-CoV-2-associated. Using the MIRA data, each spike-specific TCR was mapped to the spike region that the TCR reacts to and placed in a CD4 or CD8 class. Log10-transformed breadth and depth values were compared by one-way ANOVA with Sidak's multiple comparisons tests. Not all clones reach the TCRdb copy of this immuneACCESS table, which keeps in-frame sequences only. Checked studies attribute under half of the gap to unresolved V genes and leave the rest unexplained. V, J and clone size are taken as reported in that table, and D and trimming were inferred from the DNA itself. Here the sample has 200,000 or so clones; about nine tenths occur a single time. 2.5% to 3% of the sample is held by the ten biggest clonotypes.

The time point label corresponds to: baseline before first vaccination. The treatment or condition label of this sample denotes: meningococcal conjugate vaccine given as trial control. Samples from vaccinated people were obtained from the UK trials COV001 and COV002, which included a single-blind randomized controlled phase 2/3 trial of AZD1222 (ChAdOx1 nCoV-19) in healthy adults. Trial participant PBMC samples were collected at day 0 and day 28 after the second dose for TCRbeta chain sequencing. With respect to this clone: Its antigen specificity is not known. No base quality values were provided; no much bigger clone lies one nucleotide off.

Overall study results and their limits: Conclusions about previously exposed vaccinees were limited because only 5 or 6 AZD1222 recipients were SARS-CoV-2 seropositive at baseline. Reportedly, almost half of the unique spike-specific TCRs recognized epitopes lying outside the regions that are mutated in the B.1.351 and B.1.1.7 variants. Vaccine-associated CD4 TCRs spanned the whole spike protein, with dominant responses in regions 160-218 and 743-854. Spike-specific TCR breadth and depth rose significantly after two AZD1222 doses compared with day 0 and with MenACWY recipients. In the small 56-69-year group, the increase in depth fell short of significance, most likely because of low power. No day 14 peak-response samples were available, so repertoires were characterized only after the peak T cell response. Participants were mostly white British, with more females than males. The authors suggested clonal diversity may have been underestimated.

The material was peripheral blood, obtained on day 0 of MenACWY control vaccination. The sequence is built from TRBV11-2 and TRBJ2-7; the D gene cannot be named for sure. The receptor was derived from an adult in good health. Here the CDR3 is given as CASSLEVSGSYEQYF. The base sequence is TGTGCCAGCAGCTTAGAGGTTTCTGGGTCCTACGAGCAGTACTTC. Beyond the CDR3, the reference TRBV11-2 and TRBJ2-7 genes provide the residues; the full variable domain reads: EAGVAQSPRYKIIEKRQSVAFWCNPISGHATLYWYQQILGQGPKLLIQFQNNGVVDDSQLPKDRFSAERLKGVDSTLKIQPAKLEDSAVYLCASSLEVSGSYEQYFGPGTRLTVT.